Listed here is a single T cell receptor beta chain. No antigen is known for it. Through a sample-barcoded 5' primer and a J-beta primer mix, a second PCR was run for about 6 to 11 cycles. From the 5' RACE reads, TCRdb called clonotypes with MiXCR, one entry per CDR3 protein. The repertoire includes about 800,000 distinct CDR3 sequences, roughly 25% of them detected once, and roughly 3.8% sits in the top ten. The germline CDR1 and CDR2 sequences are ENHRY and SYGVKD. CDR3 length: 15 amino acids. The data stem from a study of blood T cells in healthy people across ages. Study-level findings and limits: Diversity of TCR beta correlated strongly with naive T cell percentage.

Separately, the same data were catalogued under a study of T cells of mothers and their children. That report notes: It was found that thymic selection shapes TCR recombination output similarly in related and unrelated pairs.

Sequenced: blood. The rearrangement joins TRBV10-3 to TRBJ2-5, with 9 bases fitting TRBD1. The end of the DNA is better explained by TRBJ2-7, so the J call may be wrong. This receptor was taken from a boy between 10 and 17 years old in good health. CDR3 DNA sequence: TGTGCCATCAGTGAGTCGGGACAGGGAGCCTACGAGCAGTACTTC. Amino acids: CAISESGQGAYEQYF.